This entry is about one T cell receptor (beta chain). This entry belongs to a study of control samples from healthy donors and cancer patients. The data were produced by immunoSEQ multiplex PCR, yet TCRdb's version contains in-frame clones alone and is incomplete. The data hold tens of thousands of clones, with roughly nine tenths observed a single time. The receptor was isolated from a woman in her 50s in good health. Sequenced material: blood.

CDR3 residues: CSVRIGTGGNYGYTF. The CDR3 DNA reads as TGCAGCGTTAGGATAGGGACAGGGGGAAACTATGGCTACACCTTC. The chain employs TRBV29-1 and TRBJ1-2; 11 bases are shared with TRBD1. Germline V lookup: CDR1 SQVTM, CDR2 ANQGSEA. The CDR3 extends over 15 amino acids. Trimming took 5 bases from V and 2 from J; bases not matched to a gene: 7. Drawing the rest from reference TRBV29-1 and TRBJ1-2, the complete variable domain is SAVISQKPSRDICQRGTSLTIQCQVDSQVTMMFWYRQQPGQSLTLIATANQGSEATYESGFVIDKFPISRPNLTFSTLTVSNMSPEDSSIYLCSVRIGTGGNYGYTFGSGTRLTVV.